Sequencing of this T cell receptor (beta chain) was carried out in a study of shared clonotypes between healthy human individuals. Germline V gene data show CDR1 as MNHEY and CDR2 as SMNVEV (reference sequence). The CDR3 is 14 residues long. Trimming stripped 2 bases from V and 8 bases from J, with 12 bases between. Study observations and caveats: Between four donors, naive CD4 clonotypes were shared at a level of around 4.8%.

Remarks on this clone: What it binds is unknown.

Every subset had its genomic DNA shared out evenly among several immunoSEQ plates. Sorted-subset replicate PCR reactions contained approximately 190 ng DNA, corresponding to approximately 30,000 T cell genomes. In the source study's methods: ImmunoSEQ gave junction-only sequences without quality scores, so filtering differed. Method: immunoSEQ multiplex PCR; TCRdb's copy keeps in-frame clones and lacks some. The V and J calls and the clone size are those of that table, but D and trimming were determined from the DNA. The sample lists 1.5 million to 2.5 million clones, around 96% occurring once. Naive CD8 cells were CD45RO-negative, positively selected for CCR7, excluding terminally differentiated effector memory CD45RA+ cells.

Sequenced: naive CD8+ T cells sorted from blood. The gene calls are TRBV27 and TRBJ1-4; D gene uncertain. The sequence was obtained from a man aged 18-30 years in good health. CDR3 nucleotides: TGTGCCAGCAGTTTAGTGGCACTTCGAGAAAAACTGTTTTTT. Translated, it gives CASSLVALREKLFF.